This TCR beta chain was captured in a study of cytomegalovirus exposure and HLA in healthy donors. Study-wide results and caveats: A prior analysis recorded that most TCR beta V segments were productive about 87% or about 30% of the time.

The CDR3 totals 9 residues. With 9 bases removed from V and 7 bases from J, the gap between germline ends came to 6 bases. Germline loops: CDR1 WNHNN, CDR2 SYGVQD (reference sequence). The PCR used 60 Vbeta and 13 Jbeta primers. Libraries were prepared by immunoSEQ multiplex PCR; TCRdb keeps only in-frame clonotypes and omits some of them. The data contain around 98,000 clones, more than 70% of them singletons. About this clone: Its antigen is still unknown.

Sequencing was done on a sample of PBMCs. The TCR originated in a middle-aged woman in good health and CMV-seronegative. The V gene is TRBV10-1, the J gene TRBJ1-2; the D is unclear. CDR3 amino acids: CARSSGYTF. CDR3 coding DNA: TGCGCCAGGTCCAGTGGCTACACCTTC.